This T cell receptor (beta chain) was retrieved from a study of cytomegalovirus exposure and HLA in healthy donors. Study information: Clustering assigned about 80% of the roughly 420 genotyped donors to the Caucasian-associated ancestry cluster.

Worth noting for this clone: Its antigen is not known.

The CDR3 contains 12 residues. Looked up from germline, CDR1 is SEHNR and CDR2 is FQNEAQ (reference sequence). Trimming shortened V by 5 bases and J by 4 bases, and 8 bases separated the two germline ends. This PCR relied on a set of 60 Vbeta primers and 13 Jbeta primers. TCRdb's copy holds only in-frame clones and misses some; the assay was immunoSEQ multiplex PCR. Of 150,000 to 200,000 clones in the sample, 82% were seen once. Broader study findings: There were reportedly fewer N-insertions in an Asian-associated ancestry cluster than the roughly 670-donor mean, in a later analysis. V- and J-gene trimming in TCR beta was tied to a missense DCLRE1C variant by an analysis performed later. What TCR beta sequences reportedly achieved was accurate prediction of HLA-A and HLA-B alleles in most subjects.

V is TRBV7-9 and J is TRBJ1-2; the D is unclear. This TCR derives from a girl aged 2-10 years in good health and CMV-seropositive. Sequencing used PBMCs. CDR3 residues: CASSPGSYGYTF. CDR3 coding DNA: TGTGCCAGCAGCCCGGGATCCTATGGCTACACCTTC.